The 11 T cell receptor beta chains below come from one sample, sequenced in a study of spatial heterogeneity in lung cancer. General study results and limits: Higher tumor mutation counts went along with higher counts of expanded intratumoral alpha and beta TCRs.

Time point here: sample taken at primary tumor resection. Via MiXCR, TCRdb re-called the 5' RACE reads, giving one row per CDR3 protein. Among 8,500 to 10,000 distinct CDR3 sequences listed, over 50% were seen once. For these TCRs, the target antigens are not known. Sequenced material: lung tumor tissue, taken at surgery. These receptors originate from a female donor with early-stage non-small cell lung cancer.

The chain has TRBV6-1 and TRBJ1-4; D is perhaps TRBD1 (5 bases). Germline V CDR1 and CDR2: MNHNS, SASEGT. Between the trimmed V and J ends, which lost 2 bases and 8 bases, there was a span of 12 bases. The CDR3 has 14 residues. This CDR3 reads CASSEHGAREKLFF. The DNA for the CDR3 is TGTGCCAGCAGTGAACACGGGGCTCGGGAAAAACTGTTTTTT.

This rearrangement joins TRBV19 to TRBJ2-3; D gene ambiguous. With 7 bases removed from V and 2 bases from J, the gap between germline ends came to 10 bases. Germline CDR1 is LNHDA and CDR2 is SQIVND (reference sequence). The CDR3 length is 13 residues. This CDR3 is CASKLGSTDTQYF. As DNA, the CDR3 is TGTGCCAGTAAGTTGGGTTCCACAGATACGCAGTATTTT.

This clonotype was picked up one time. The CDR3 coding sequence is TGTGCCAGCAGCCCTCGCAATGAGCAGTTCTTC. The encoded protein is CASSPRNEQFF. This chain links TRBV7-2 with TRBJ2-1; no reliable D call. Trimming stripped 5 bases from V and 6 bases from J, with 5 bases between. The CDR3 sequence is 11 residues long. Germline values: CDR1 SGHTA, CDR2 FQGNSA.

The chain uses TRBV28 and TRBJ1-1; D is unresolved. CDR3 length: 14 residues. The V gene's germline CDR1 is MDHEN and CDR2 SYDVKM. Trimming took 5 bases from V and 1 from J, leaving 11 bases between them. The CDR3 bases are TGTGCCAGCAGTCCCTCCCAGAGGAACACTGAAGCTTTCTTT. It encodes CASSPSQRNTEAFF. Filled out from reference TRBV28 and TRBJ1-1, the complete variable domain reads DVKVTQSSRYLVKRTGEKVFLECVQDMDHENMFWYRQDPGLGLRLIYFSYDVKMKEKGDIPEGYSVSREKKERFSLILESASTNQTSMYLCASSPSQRNTEAFFGQGTRLTVV.

This chain links TRBV10-3 with TRBJ1-2; D unclear. The CDR3 covers 15 residues. Deletions cut 0 bases from V and 2 bases from J, with 10 bases between. The germline V gene encodes CDR1 ENHRY and CDR2 SYGVKD. In DNA form, the CDR3 reads TGTGCCATCAGTGAGTCGCCAAGGGAAAACTATGGCTACACCTTC. It yields the protein CAISESPRENYGYTF.

The V and J genes are TRBV12-3 or TRBV12-4 and TRBJ1-2, with D perhaps matching TRBD1 (6 bases). The CDR3 is made up of 14 amino acids. Trimming pared 7 bases from V and 2 bases from J, leaving 14 bases between. The DNA for the CDR3 is TGTGCCAGCACCCTGACAGGATCAAACTATGGCTACACCTTC. Translated, it gives CASTLTGSNYGYTF.

This clonotype was counted a few times. The chain employs TRBV23-1 and TRBJ2-3, with TRBD2 identical over 10 bases. TRBV23-1 counts as an open reading frame of uncertain function. V trimming: 2 bases; J trimming: 1 base; junction bases outside the gene matches: 24. The CDR3 length is 23 residues. CDR3 sequence (DNA): TGCGCCAGCAGTCAACCGAGGGCACTTACTAGCGGGGTTATCCAGTCTGGCACAGATACGCAGTATTTT. Its translation: CASSQPRALTSGVIQSGTDTQYF.

The rearrangement joins TRBV3-1 to TRBJ2-7; 7 bases align to TRBD1. CDR3 length: 13 amino acids. The germline V gene encodes CDR1 LGHDT and CDR2 YNNKEL (reference sequence). V lost 4 bases to trimming and J lost 7 bases; unmatched junction nucleotides: 7. For the CDR3, the DNA is TGTGCCAGCAGCCGCAACATACAGGGGGAGCAGTACTTC. It translates to CASSRNIQGEQYF.

This clonotype has only a few counts. This rearrangement joins TRBV20-1 to TRBJ2-5; 8 nucleotides line up with TRBD1. Germline-derived CDR1 and CDR2 are DFQATT and SNEGSKA (reference sequence). The CDR3 loop spans 13 amino acids. J gave up 2 bases and V 6 bases, and 5 bases lay outside the gene matches. The CDR3, as DNA: TGCAGTGCCACTGGGACAGGTCAAGAGACCCAGTACTTC. Encoded protein: CSATGTGQETQYF.

This clonotype ranks as medium-sized. This chain connects TRBV25-1 to TRBJ2-7, with D perhaps TRBD1 (5 bases). The germline V gene has CDR1 MGHDK and CDR2 SYGVNS. The CDR3 extends over 11 amino acids. V shed 6 bases and J shed 4 bases, with 7 bases lying between them. CDR3 region: CASRQGYEQYF. DNA for the CDR3: TGTGCCAGCAGGCAGGGTTACGAGCAGTACTTC.

This clonotype was seen only once. The chain uses TRBV12-3 or TRBV12-4 and TRBJ2-7; 9 nucleotides match TRBD1. Trimming removed 5 bases from V and 2 bases from J; junction bases left unmatched: 7. The CDR3 totals 15 residues. The CDR3 is CASSLTRQGAYEQYF. The CDR3 DNA is TGTGCCAGCAGTCTCACCAGACAGGGGGCCTACGAGCAGTACTTC.